This T cell receptor (beta chain) is from a study of cytomegalovirus exposure and HLA in healthy donors. Study-level information: Later analysis reported that the approximately 110 validation repertoires shared the platform of the approximately 670 first-cohort repertoires.

The CDR3 loop spans 12 amino acids. The germline V gene encodes CDR1 SEHNR and CDR2 FQNEAQ (reference sequence). Trimming stripped 7 bases from V and 10 bases from J, with 14 bases between. TCRdb's copy holds only in-frame clones and misses some; the assay was immunoSEQ multiplex PCR. The repertoire has some 140,000 clones, approximately 82% of them found once; the top ten carry about 32%. Input material: PBMCs. This sequence originates from a man under 40 in good health and CMV-seropositive. V gene TRBV7-9 combines with J gene TRBJ2-4, with D maybe TRBD2 (5 bases). CDR3 DNA: TGTGCCAGCACCTCCCCGGGGAGTATTCAGTACTTC. This codes for CASTSPGSIQYF.